This entry is about one TCR beta chain. V lost 3 bases, J lost 10 bases, and 7 bases stayed unmatched. Germline CDR1 and CDR2: SGHRS and YFSETQ. The CDR3 length is 15 residues. Original processing notes: Cell counts per sample came from amplifying reference gene primers. Assay used: immunoSEQ multiplex PCR; TCRdb lists only in-frame clones, some missing. Clonal size and the V and J genes are those of that table, whereas D and trimming came from the DNA. The sample lists 200,000 to 250,000 clones, around 80% occurring once. This sample was taken from a study of blood T cell repertoires in COVID-19. At the level of the study: Sites across the United States, Italy and Spain contributed samples from acute and convalescent COVID-19. Sources were T cells, B-cell-depleted T cells, or PBMCs; the material itself was cDNA or gDNA.

The V and J genes are TRBV5-1 and TRBJ1-6; 10 positions agree with TRBD1. The sequence was collected from a woman of 80 years or more with active or convalescent COVID-19. Sequencing input: peripheral blood. The CDR3 DNA follows: TGCGCCAGCAGCTCGGGACAGGGGTTAGCCTCACCCCTCCACTTT. Its translation: CASSSGQGLASPLHF. The full variable domain, completed using reference TRBV5-1 and TRBJ1-6, is KAGVTQTPRYLIKTRGQQVTLSCSPISGHRSVSWYQQTPGQGLQFLFEYFSETQRNKGNFPGRFSGRQFSNSRSEMNVSTLELGDSALYLCASSSGQGLASPLHFGNGTRLTVT.